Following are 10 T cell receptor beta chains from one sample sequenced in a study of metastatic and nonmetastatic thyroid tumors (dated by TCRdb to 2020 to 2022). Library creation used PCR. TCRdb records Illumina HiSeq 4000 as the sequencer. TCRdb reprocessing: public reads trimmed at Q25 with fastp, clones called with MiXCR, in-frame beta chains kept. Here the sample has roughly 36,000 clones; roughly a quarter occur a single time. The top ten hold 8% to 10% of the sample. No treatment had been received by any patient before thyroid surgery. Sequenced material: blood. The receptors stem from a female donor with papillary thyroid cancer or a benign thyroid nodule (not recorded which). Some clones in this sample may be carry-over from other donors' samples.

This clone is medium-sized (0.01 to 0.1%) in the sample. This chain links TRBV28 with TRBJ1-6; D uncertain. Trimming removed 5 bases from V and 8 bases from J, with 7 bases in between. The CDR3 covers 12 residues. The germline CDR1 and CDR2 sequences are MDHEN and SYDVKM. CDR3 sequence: CASSTGYSPLHF. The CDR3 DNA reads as TGTGCCAGCAGTACGGGTTATTCACCCCTCCACTTT.

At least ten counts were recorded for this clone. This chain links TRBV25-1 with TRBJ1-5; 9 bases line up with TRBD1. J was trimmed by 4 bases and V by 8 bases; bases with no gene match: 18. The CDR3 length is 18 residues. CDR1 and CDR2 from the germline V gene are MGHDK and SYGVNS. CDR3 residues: CASGRPNPGQGYNQPQHF. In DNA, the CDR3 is TGTGCCAGCGGTAGGCCCAATCCGGGACAGGGTTATAATCAGCCCCAGCATTTT.

The CDR3 is CANLNRVRGSRTGELFF. The CDR3 bases are TGTGCCAACTTAAACCGAGTGAGGGGGAGTAGGACCGGGGAGCTGTTTTTT. The chain carries TRBV6-1 and TRBJ2-2; the D gene is possibly TRBD1 (6 bases). The CDR3 is 17 amino acids. From germline, CDR1 is MNHNS and CDR2 SASEGT. V lost 10 bases, J lost 5 bases, and 26 bases lay in between.

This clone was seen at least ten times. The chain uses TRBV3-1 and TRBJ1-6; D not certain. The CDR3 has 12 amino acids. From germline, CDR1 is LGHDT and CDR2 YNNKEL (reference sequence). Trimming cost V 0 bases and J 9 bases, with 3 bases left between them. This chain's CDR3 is CASSQESSPLHF. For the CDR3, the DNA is TGTGCCAGCAGCCAAGAATCTTCACCCCTCCACTTT.

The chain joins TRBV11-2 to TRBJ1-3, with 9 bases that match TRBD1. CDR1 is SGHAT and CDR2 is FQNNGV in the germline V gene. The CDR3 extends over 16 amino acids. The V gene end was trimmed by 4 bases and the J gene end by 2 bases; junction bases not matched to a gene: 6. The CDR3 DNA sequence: TGTGCCAGCAGCTCGCCCGGGACAGGGACTGGAAACACCATATATTTT. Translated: CASSSPGTGTGNTIYF.

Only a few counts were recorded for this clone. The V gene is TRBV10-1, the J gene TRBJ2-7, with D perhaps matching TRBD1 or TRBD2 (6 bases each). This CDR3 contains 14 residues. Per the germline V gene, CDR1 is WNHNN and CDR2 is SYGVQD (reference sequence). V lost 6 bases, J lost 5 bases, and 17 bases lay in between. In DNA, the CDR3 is TGCGCCAGCAGCGGTCGGGGGACAAGGGACGAGCAGTACTTC. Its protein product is CASSGRGTRDEQYF.

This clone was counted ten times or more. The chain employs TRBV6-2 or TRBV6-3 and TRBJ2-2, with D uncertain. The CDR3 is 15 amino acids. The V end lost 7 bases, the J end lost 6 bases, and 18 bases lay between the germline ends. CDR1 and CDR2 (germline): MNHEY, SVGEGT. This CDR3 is CASKAPAVRSGELFF. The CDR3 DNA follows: TGTGCCAGCAAAGCCCCGGCGGTGAGGTCCGGGGAGCTGTTTTTT.

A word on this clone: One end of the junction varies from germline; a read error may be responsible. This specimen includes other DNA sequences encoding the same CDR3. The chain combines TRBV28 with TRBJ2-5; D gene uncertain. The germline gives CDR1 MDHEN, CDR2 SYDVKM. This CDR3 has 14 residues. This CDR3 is CASSFRLVQETQYF. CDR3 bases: TGTGCCAGCAGTTTCCGCTTAGTCCAAGAGACACAGTACTTC.

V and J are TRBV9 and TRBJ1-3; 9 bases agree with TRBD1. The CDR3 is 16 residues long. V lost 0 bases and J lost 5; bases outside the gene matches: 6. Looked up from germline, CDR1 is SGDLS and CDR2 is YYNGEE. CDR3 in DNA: TGTGCCAGCAGCGTAGGGGACAGGGAGGCTAGAAACACCATATATTTT. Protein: CASSVGDREARNTIYF.

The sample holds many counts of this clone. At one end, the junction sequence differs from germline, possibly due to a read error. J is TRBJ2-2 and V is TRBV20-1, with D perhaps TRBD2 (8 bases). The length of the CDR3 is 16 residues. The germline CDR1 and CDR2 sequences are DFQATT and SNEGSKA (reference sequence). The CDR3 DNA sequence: TGCAGTGCCAGAGGGGGCCTAGCGGGTATCACCGGGGAGCTGTTTTTT. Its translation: CSARGGLAGITGELFF.